These 19 T cell receptor beta chains originate from one sample sequenced in a study of metastatic and nonmetastatic thyroid tumors. Each patient came to thyroid surgery without any prior treatment (of any kind). From the PCR reads, TCRdb re-called clones with MiXCR. This sample has around 35,000 clones, with approximately 18% found just once. What was sequenced was blood. Every receptor here comes from a male donor with papillary thyroid cancer or a benign thyroid nodule (not recorded which). Some clones in this sample may be carry-over from other donors' samples.

This clone was seen at least ten times. The chain carries TRBV20-1 and TRBJ2-1; possible D gene TRBD1, 5 bases. CDR1 and CDR2 from the germline V gene are DFQATT and SNEGSKA (reference sequence). The CDR3 contains 15 residues. V dropped 3 bases and J dropped 6 bases, with 18 bases sitting between them. The CDR3 DNA reads TGCAGTGCTAGCTTGAGGACAACCAACCTCAATGAGCAGTTCTTC. It codes for CSASLRTTNLNEQFF.

This clone has ten or more counts. V usage is TRBV5-4 and J usage is TRBJ2-7; D unclear. There are 14 residues in the CDR3. V gave up 4 bases and J gave up 5 bases, with 16 bases separating them. CDR1 SGHNT and CDR2 YYREEE come from the germline V gene (reference sequence). CDR3 in amino acids: CASSAQAVYHEQYF. The CDR3, as DNA: TGTGCCAGCAGCGCCCAGGCGGTGTACCACGAGCAGTACTTC.

The chain carries TRBV5-1 and TRBJ2-2, with D possibly being TRBD1 (6 bases). CDR3 length: 15 amino acids. V lost 5 bases, J lost 6 bases, and 17 bases lay in between. The germline gives CDR1 SGHRS, CDR2 YFSETQ. This CDR3 reads CASRTGQRRAGELFF. CDR3 nucleotide sequence: TGCGCCAGCAGAACGGGACAACGGCGTGCCGGGGAGCTGTTTTTT.

In this sample, this clone turned up many times. The chain joins TRBV12-5 to TRBJ1-4; D call uncertain. The CDR3 totals 17 residues. Trimming left V 2 bases short and J 3 bases short, with 16 bases between. Germline V lookup: CDR1 LGHNT, CDR2 FRNRAP. The CDR3 sequence is CASGLTRAPTPNEKLFF. CDR3 coding DNA: TGTGCTAGTGGTTTGACCCGGGCCCCCACCCCTAATGAAAAACTGTTTTTT.

The chain joins TRBV28 to TRBJ2-7; D might be TRBD2 (6 bases). V shed 6 bases and J shed 6 bases, with 12 bases lying between them. This CDR3 contains 12 residues. The germline gives CDR1 MDHEN, CDR2 SYDVKM. DNA of the CDR3: TGTGCCAGCAGGACGCGGGATCGCGAGCAGTACTTC. This sequence encodes CASRTRDREQYF.

This clone was picked up many times. V and J are TRBV2 and TRBJ2-7; D perhaps matches TRBD1 (5 bases). Trimming removed 5 bases from V and 6 bases from J, with 14 bases in between. The CDR3 runs 13 residues. The germline V gene encodes CDR1 SNHLY and CDR2 FYNNEI. In nucleotides, the CDR3 is TGTGCCAGCAGTCCTCAGGGCTACGGCGAGCAGTACTTC. This sequence encodes CASSPQGYGEQYF.

Ten or more counts support this clone. The rearrangement links TRBV12-3 or TRBV12-4 to TRBJ2-5; 8 bases map to TRBD2. With 3 bases clipped from V and 1 base from J, the junction kept 4 bases outside the gene matches. The CDR3 sequence is 15 residues long. This CDR3 reads CASSFLTSGQETQYF. The DNA for the CDR3 is TGTGCCAGCAGTTTCCTAACTAGCGGCCAAGAGACCCAGTACTTC.

The sample holds many counts of this clone. This sequence joins TRBV27 and TRBJ2-3; D is tentatively TRBD1 or TRBD2 (6 bases each). The CDR3 totals 16 residues. The germline V gene encodes CDR1 MNHEY and CDR2 SMNVEV (reference sequence). V lost 1 base, J lost 0 bases, and 11 bases lay in between. CDR3 DNA: TGTGCCAGCAGTTTATACAGGGAGGCTAGCACAGATACGCAGTATTTT. Translating gives CASSLYREASTDTQYF.

This clone was seen many times. The rearrangement joins TRBV30 to TRBJ1-3; D unresolved. Trimming removed 0 bases from V and 1 base from J, with 7 bases in between. The CDR3 length is 14 residues. Germline CDR1 GTSNPN, CDR2 SVGIG (reference sequence). The CDR3 loop reads CAWSVGSSGNTIYF. The CDR3 coding sequence is TGTGCCTGGAGTGTAGGGTCTTCTGGAAACACCATATATTTT. The full variable domain, its missing parts supplied by reference TRBV30 and TRBJ1-3, is SQTIHQWPATLVQPVGSPLSLECTVEGTSNPNLYWYRQAAGRGLQLLFYSVGIGQISSEVPQNLSASRPQDRQFILSSKKLLLSDSGFYLCAWSVGSSGNTIYFGEGSWLTVV.

This clone was found many times. V usage is TRBV29-1 and J usage is TRBJ2-2, with 12 positions matching TRBD2. This CDR3 has 14 amino acids. The V gene's germline CDR1 is SQVTM and CDR2 ANQGSEA. Trimming took 5 bases from V and 8 from J; bases not matched to a gene: 6. Written as DNA, the CDR3 is TGCAGCGTTCTGACTAGCGGGAGTTGGGGGGAGCTGTTTTTT. It encodes CSVLTSGSWGELFF.

At least ten counts were recorded for this clone. The chain joins TRBV6-1 to TRBJ1-3, with 7 bases fitting TRBD1. Germline V gives CDR1 MNHNS, CDR2 SASEGT. The CDR3 is 14 amino acids. V dropped 3 bases and J dropped 5; count of bases not matched to a gene: 4. CDR3 sequence reads: CASSEQGGRNTIYF. The CDR3 DNA sequence: TGTGCCAGCAGTGAGCAGGGGGGTAGAAACACCATATATTTT.

Points on this clone: A much more abundant neighbour one base away suggests this may be a read error. J is TRBJ2-6 and V is TRBV5-4; perhaps TRBD2 as D (5 bases). Trimming stripped 1 base from V and 6 bases from J, with 14 bases between. The CDR3 runs to 16 residues. In germline, CDR1 is SGHNT, CDR2 YYREEE (reference sequence). CDR3 protein: CASSLSERAVANVLTF. CDR3 coding DNA: TGTGCCAGCAGCTTGTCGGAGAGGGCTGTGGCCAACGTCCTGACTTTC.

This clone was recorded at least ten times. The V gene is TRBV29-1, the J gene TRBJ1-1, with D perhaps matching TRBD1 (5 bases). Germline CDR1 SQVTM, CDR2 ANQGSEA. The CDR3 totals 12 residues. V was pared by 0 bases and J by 5 bases, with 7 bases between. This CDR3 reads CSVEDEGTEAFF. The CDR3 DNA reads as TGCAGCGTTGAAGATGAGGGGACTGAAGCTTTCTTT.

J is TRBJ1-2 and V is TRBV6-5; 7 bases agree with TRBD1. With V trimmed by 5 bases and J by 4 bases, 10 bases remained unmatched. This CDR3 has 15 amino acids. CDR1 and CDR2 (germline): MNHEY, SVGAGI. The CDR3 reads CASSPSGQSTYGYTF. The CDR3 coding sequence is TGTGCCAGCAGTCCCTCGGGACAGAGTACCTATGGCTACACCTTC.

Note on this clone: At one end the junction does not follow the germline gene, possibly because of a read error. V and J are TRBV19 and TRBJ2-1; perhaps D is TRBD1 or TRBD2 (5 bases each). The CDR3 runs 16 residues. The germline V gene encodes CDR1 LNHDA and CDR2 SQIVND (reference sequence). CDR3 sequence reads: CVSSISRDDRSYEQFF. CDR3 in DNA: TGTGTCAGTAGCATCAGTAGGGACGATAGGTCCTATGAGCAGTTCTTC. The variable domain in full, with the rest retrieved from reference TRBV19 and TRBJ2-1, is DGGITQSPKYLFRKEGQNVTLSCEQNLNHDAMYWYRQDPGQGLRLIYYSQIVNDFQKGDIAEGYSVSREKKESFPLTVTSAQKNPTAFYLCVSSISRDDRSYEQFFGPGTRLTVL.

The gene calls are TRBV4-1 and TRBJ2-7; D is possibly TRBD2 (6 bases). The germline gives CDR1 MGHRA, CDR2 YSYEKL. This CDR3 contains 15 residues. Trimming left V 4 bases short and J 3 bases short, with 16 bases between. CDR3 sequence (DNA): TGCGCCAGCAGCCGCGTTCTGGGACTTGACTACGAGCAGTACTTC. Its translation: CASSRVLGLDYEQYF.

This clone appeared many times. It may be a read error: a sequence one base away is much more abundant. The same CDR3 arises from other DNA sequences in this sample as well. The J gene is TRBJ1-5, the V gene TRBV20-1; D perhaps matches TRBD1 (5 bases). This CDR3 contains 13 residues. The ends were cut back, 3 bases at V and 9 bases at J, with 15 bases in the middle. Germline lookup yields CDR1 DFQATT and CDR2 SNEGSKA (reference sequence). CDR3 sequence: CSARDRTGGPQHF. DNA for the CDR3: TGCAGTGCTAGGGATCGTACCGGGGGGCCCCAGCATTTT.

This clone was observed many times. V usage is TRBV20-1 and J usage is TRBJ1-6; the match to TRBD1 covers 8 bases. This CDR3 spans 15 amino acids. CDR1 is DFQATT and CDR2 is SNEGSKA in the germline V gene (reference sequence). Trimming cost V 1 base and J 9 bases; bases outside gene matches: 8. CDR3 sequence: CSARALTGGGSPLHF. The CDR3, as DNA: TGCAGTGCTAGAGCCCTCACAGGGGGTGGTTCACCCCTCCACTTT.

Regarding this clone: One base away lies a much larger clone, so this may be a sequencing read error. The V call is TRBV10-3, the J call TRBJ2-5; tentative D call: TRBD2 (6 bases). Trimming cost V 3 bases and J 4 bases, with 18 bases left between them. The CDR3 totals 16 residues. Germline V gene lookup returns CDR1 ENHRY and CDR2 SYGVKD. CDR3 sequence (DNA): TGTGCCATCAGTGACCCCTTGGCGGGGTGGCTAGAGACCCAGTACTTC. This translates into CAISDPLAGWLETQYF.